The rows below give T cell receptor beta chains drawn from one sample of a study of T cell repertoires in cytomegalovirus infection. TCRdb fed the reads into MiXCR, producing one record per CDR3 protein. The sample records about 180,000 distinct CDR3 sequences, approximately 14% being singletons. Sequenced material: PBMCs. The receptors shown here come from a human donor in good health (CMV status not recorded). Some clones in this sample may be carry-over from other donors' samples. The CDR3 runs from the conserved cysteine through the conserved F or W. Fields, in order: J gene, clone size, V gene, CDR3 protein. The size of a clone is reported for some rows only, either as once, few or many, or as a class for expanded clones.

>TRBJ1-1|few|TRBV20-1
CSASSAGMNTEAFF
>TRBJ2-7|few|TRBV6-1
CASSNGQGTYEQYF
>TRBJ2-5|-|TRBV5-1
CASSGESAQYF
>TRBJ2-3|many|TRBV7-2
CASSPTSGGADTQYF
>TRBJ2-4|few|TRBV7-9
CASSSGGLAGVFKNIQYF
>TRBJ2-7|-|TRBV7-9
CASSPLAERTYEQYF
>TRBJ1-5|many|TRBV7-2
CASSLSDSPHRPQHF
>TRBJ1-6|few|TRBV28
CASSSPVGGNSPLHF
>TRBJ2-7|many|TRBV7-9
CASSLGLATPREQYF
>TRBJ2-3|few|TRBV6-4
CASSEGLATDTQYF
>TRBJ2-7|few|TRBV19
CASSIQWSSYEQYF
>TRBJ2-3|many|TRBV7-8
CASSDSGGMDTQYF
>TRBJ1-2|-|TRBV11-3
CASSLVTQSPNYGYTF
>TRBJ1-1|few|TRBV14
CASSHLRGEAFF
>TRBJ1-1|few|TRBV7-4
CASRQTGGTEAFF
>TRBJ2-1|many|TRBV7-2
CASSSLLEQFF
>TRBJ1-1|few|TRBV5-1
CASSYPGQGSYTEAFF
>TRBJ2-7|many|TRBV6-5
CASSYPRPGQGVREQYF
>TRBJ1-3|many|TRBV28
CASSVSALRNTIYF
>TRBJ2-5|few|TRBV7-9
CASSFQGKETQYF